This TCR beta chain comes out of a study of identifying expanded T cells in peripheral blood. No infections or other immune events were documented during collection. TCRdb keeps only in-frame clones here, not all; method: immunoSEQ multiplex PCR. The table shows 100,000 to 150,000 clones, with 75% to 90% occurring only once. Concerning this clone: No antigen is known for it.

General study points: Technical replicates showed about 1.1 changed clones; approximately two weeks about 16.4; four weeks 19. Variance in clone template counts between approximately two-week samples significantly increased with total template count across all healthy donors.

The CDR3 has 15 amino acids. V lost 10 bases and J lost 2; bases outside the gene matches: 9. CDR1 and CDR2 from the germline V gene are SGHTA and FQGNSA. The sequenced sample was blood. The chain links TRBV7-2 to TRBJ2-2; 8 bases match TRBD2. The source is a person aged 18 to 70 in good health. This chain's CDR3 is CANRPAGVNTGELFF. The CDR3 DNA reads as TGTGCCAACCGGCCAGCGGGGGTCAACACCGGGGAGCTGTTTTTT.